In this sample, the clone carrying this TCR beta chain turned up many times. Its antigen is unknown. What was amplified from RNA transcripts were TCR beta CDR3 regions. HTBI primers were the set used in a first-round RT-PCR of the TCR CDR3. TCRdb ran MiXCR on the multiplex PCR reads and lists one entry per CDR3 protein. This table has a few hundred thousand distinct CDR3 sequences, roughly 14% appearing once. V dropped 5 bases and J dropped 2 bases, with 9 bases sitting between them. Germline V gives CDR1 SNHLY, CDR2 FYNNEI. The CDR3 has 13 amino acids. This sample is drawn from a study of T cells in Graves' hyperthyroidism and ophthalmopathy. On the study more broadly: Pretreatment peripheral blood was obtained at initial diagnosis. Points from the study as a whole: Blood also carried most thyroid clonotypes expanded above 0.001.

Diagnosis relied on clinical symptoms, serum thyroxine and TRAb, thyroid ultrasound and orbital computed tomography. Initially, at the first diagnosis of hyperthyroidism and before any ophthalmopathy symptoms, blood was sampled. The V call is TRBV2, the J call TRBJ1-1; D gene uncertain. Sequences were obtained from blood. The TCR comes from a woman in her thirties with Graves' hyperthyroidism that later progressed to Graves' ophthalmopathy. In DNA, the CDR3 is TGTGCCAGCAGTCAGCAGCATAACACTGAAGCTTTCTTT. It codes for CASSQQHNTEAFF.